The source of this T cell receptor (beta chain) is a study of blood T cell repertoires in COVID-19. The wider study: COVID-19 samples collected from the United States, Italy and Spain covered acute and convalescent phases. Sources were T cells, B-cell-depleted T cells, or PBMCs; the material itself was cDNA or gDNA.

Germline CDR1 MNHEY, CDR2 SMNVEV (reference sequence). The CDR3 contains 15 residues. The V segment lost 6 bases and the J segment 3 bases; nucleotides outside the gene matches: 7. Recovered Cohort 3 donors showed two negative PCRs, clearance, or symptom resolution. The table came from immunoSEQ multiplex PCR; TCRdb's copy has only in-frame clones and leaves some out. The table lists roughly 290,000 clones, approximately 91% of them singletons. This clonotype was obtained from a woman aged 40-49 years who had recovered from COVID-19. The V and J genes are TRBV27 and TRBJ2-7, with 11 bases matching TRBD1. The sequenced material came from PBMCs or T cells enriched from blood (not recorded which). CDR3 sequence reads: CASRKPGQGVYEQYF. DNA of the CDR3: TGTGCCAGCAGAAAGCCGGGACAGGGGGTCTACGAGCAGTACTTC.